The sequence of this T cell receptor (beta chain) was determined in a study of T cell clones after liver transplantation. Study overall: A pre-transplant mixed lymphocyte reaction with TCRbeta sequencing defined graft-donor-reactive clones followed in post-transplant blood.

The V gene's germline CDR1 is DFQATT and CDR2 SNEGSKA (reference sequence). With 0 bases removed from V and 5 bases from J, the gap between germline ends came to 4 bases. The CDR3 runs 11 residues. About this clone itself: The target antigen is unknown. Other DNA sequences of this sample code for an identical CDR3.

The protocol was immunoSEQ multiplex PCR, while the TCRdb copy is restricted to in-frame clones and leaves out a portion. The table includes tens of thousands of clones, 70% detected once. Study-wide points: Migration into the graft, not deletion, may explain lost graft donor-reactive T cells.

This chain uses TRBV20-1 with TRBJ2-5; D not certain. Sample: CD4+ T cells from blood, taken at the approximately 16-month timepoint. This receptor was obtained from a human patient who received a liver transplant. Some T cells may originate from the graft donor. CDR3 in DNA: TGCAGTGCTAGAGATCGGGAGACCCAGTACTTC. This encodes CSARDRETQYF.